The subject of this entry is one T cell receptor (beta chain). This specimen belongs to a study of PD-1 blockade in classical Hodgkin lymphoma. Method: immunoSEQ multiplex PCR; TCRdb's copy keeps in-frame clones and lacks some. The sample includes fewer than 35,000 clones, approximately 93% of them seen just once. V shed 4 bases and J shed 2 bases, with 13 bases lying between them. The CDR3 runs to 15 residues. Germline CDR1 SNHLY, CDR2 FYNNEI. Time point noted: newly diagnosed, previously untreated cHL patient sample. PBMCs from untreated, newly diagnosed classical Hodgkin lymphoma were comparison samples.

This receptor was obtained from a human donor with classical Hodgkin lymphoma. The chain has TRBV2 and TRBJ2-3; D is uncertain. The specimen was peripheral blood mononuclear cells (PBMCs). The CDR3 sequence: CASSAGGPHTDTQYF. The DNA of the CDR3 is TGTGCCAGCAGTGCGGGCGGACCCCACACAGATACGCAGTATTTT.